This TCR beta chain was documented in a study of Ad26.COV2.S vaccination and SARS-CoV-2 variants. Study observations and caveats: Possible underestimation of total T cell responses by the TCR breadth and depth analyses was noted. Reported post-vaccination CD8+ and CD4+ T cell responses to spike showed substantial breadth.

Described treatment: some 20 received Ad26.COV2.S at low or high dose, single or two shots; several received placebo; per-sample allocation not given. Sampling took place 63 days after the first vaccine or placebo injection. Sequencing used immunoSEQ multiplex PCR; TCRdb keeps in-frame clones, though not all of them. The data contain some 480,000 clones, around nine tenths of them singletons. In regard to this clone: The antigen is not known.

The V and J ends lost 3 bases and 1 base, in that order; junction bases with no gene match: 6. Germline V gene sequence: CDR1 MDHEN, CDR2 SYDVKM. The CDR3 contains 15 residues. This material consisted of peripheral blood, taken in a trial of Ad26.COV2.S vaccine versus placebo. This sequence was found in a person between 18 and 59 years old who received the Ad26.COV2.S COVID-19 vaccine or a placebo. The chain joins TRBV28 to TRBJ2-7; 7 positions agree with TRBD1. CDR3 sequence (DNA): TGTGCCAGCAGTTTGACAGGGATCGGGTCCTACGAGCAGTACTTC. Translation gives CASSLTGIGSYEQYF.